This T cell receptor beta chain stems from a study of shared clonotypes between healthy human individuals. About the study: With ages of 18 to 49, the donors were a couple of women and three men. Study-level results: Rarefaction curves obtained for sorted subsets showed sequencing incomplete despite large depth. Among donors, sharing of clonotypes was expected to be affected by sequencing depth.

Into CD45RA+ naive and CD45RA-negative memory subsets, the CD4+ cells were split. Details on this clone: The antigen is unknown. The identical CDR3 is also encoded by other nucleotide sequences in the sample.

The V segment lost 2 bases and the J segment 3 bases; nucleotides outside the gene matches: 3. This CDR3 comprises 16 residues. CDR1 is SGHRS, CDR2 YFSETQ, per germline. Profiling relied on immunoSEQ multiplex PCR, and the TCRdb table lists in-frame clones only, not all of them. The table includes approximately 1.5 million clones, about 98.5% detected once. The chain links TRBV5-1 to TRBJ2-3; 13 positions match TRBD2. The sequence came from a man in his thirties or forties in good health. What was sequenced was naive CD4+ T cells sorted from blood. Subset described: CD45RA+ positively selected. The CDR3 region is CASSLRLAGGTDTQYF. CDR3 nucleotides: TGCGCCAGCAGCTTACGACTAGCGGGAGGAACAGATACGCAGTATTTT.